This T cell receptor (beta chain) was identified during a study of blood T cell repertoires in COVID-19. Looking at the study overall: Whether acute or convalescent, the COVID-19 samples came from the United States, Italy and Spain.

Per the original data handling: For nucleated cells, counts were estimated from reference gene primer amplification. TCRdb's copy holds only in-frame clones and misses some; the assay was immunoSEQ multiplex PCR. D and trimming were read from the DNA, whereas the V and J calls and clone size are those reported in that table. The sample consists of 90,000 to 95,000 clones, about 91% of them appearing once. The source is a woman in her sixties or seventies with acute or convalescent COVID-19. The sequenced material came from peripheral blood.

CDR3 DNA sequence: TGTGCCTGGAGTGTCAATCGGAGCCCCTCTGGAAACACCATATATTTT. Translating gives CAWSVNRSPSGNTIYF. The genes are TRBV30 and TRBJ1-3; D uncertain. Germline-derived CDR1 and CDR2 are GTSNPN and SVGIG (reference sequence). Trimming removed 0 bases from V and 0 bases from J, with 12 bases in between. CDR3 length equals 16 residues. The entire variable domain, with the rest obtained from reference TRBV30 and TRBJ1-3, is as follows: SQTIHQWPATLVQPVGSPLSLECTVEGTSNPNLYWYRQAAGRGLQLLFYSVGIGQISSEVPQNLSASRPQDRQFILSSKKLLLSDSGFYLCAWSVNRSPSGNTIYFGEGSWLTVV.